Listed below are T cell receptor beta chains from one sample, sequenced in a study of blood T cells in healthy people across ages. MiXCR, run by TCRdb on the 5' RACE reads, gives a single entry per CDR3 protein. This repertoire shows roughly 550,000 distinct CDR3 sequences, less than 25% found once; its top ten account for under 9%. This same sample was also taken into another study, of T cells of mothers and their children.

The specimen was blood. These receptors all stem from a boy aged 5-17 years in good health. Each CDR3 is given with its conserved first and last residue. Fields, in order: D gene, clone size, V gene, J gene, CDR3 protein. D genes are given only for firm matches. Clone size is given for some rows only: seen once, a few or many times, or a class if the clone is expanded.

D gene: NA
clone size: NA
V gene: TRBV7-2
J gene: TRBJ2-5
CDR3 protein: CASSLDSVGGRGTQYF

D gene: NA
clone size: many
V gene: TRBV6-2/TRBV6-3
J gene: TRBJ2-5
CDR3 protein: CASGAAIQETQYF

D gene: NA
clone size: few
V gene: TRBV7-9
J gene: TRBJ2-5
CDR3 protein: CASSFAPEETQYF

D gene: TRBD2
clone size: NA
V gene: TRBV6-2/TRBV6-3
J gene: TRBJ2-1
CDR3 protein: CASSQRGIKFF

D gene: NA
clone size: NA
V gene: TRBV29-1
J gene: TRBJ2-3
CDR3 protein: CSVGGNTDTQYF

D gene: NA
clone size: NA
V gene: TRBV7-9
J gene: TRBJ1-1
CDR3 protein: CASSLADRNTEAFF

D gene: TRBD2
clone size: few
V gene: TRBV7-2
J gene: TRBJ2-1
CDR3 protein: CASSLGGLAGGNYNEQFF

D gene: NA
clone size: NA
V gene: TRBV7-3
J gene: TRBJ1-4
CDR3 protein: CASSEGTTMNEKLFF

D gene: NA
clone size: NA
V gene: TRBV25-1
J gene: TRBJ1-4
CDR3 protein: CASSEQGGHEKLFF

D gene: NA
clone size: NA
V gene: TRBV5-4
J gene: TRBJ2-1
CDR3 protein: CASTSPEGRINNEQFF

D gene: NA
clone size: few
V gene: TRBV28
J gene: TRBJ2-1
CDR3 protein: CASSSRDSPVYEQFF

D gene: NA
clone size: NA
V gene: TRBV7-2
J gene: TRBJ2-7
CDR3 protein: CASSLDQGTYEQYF

D gene: TRBD1
clone size: NA
V gene: TRBV12-3/TRBV12-4
J gene: TRBJ1-5
CDR3 protein: CAGSASNRGSPQHF

D gene: TRBD2
clone size: many
V gene: TRBV7-2
J gene: TRBJ2-5
CDR3 protein: CASSVLGGGTQETQYF

D gene: NA
clone size: few
V gene: TRBV5-6
J gene: TRBJ2-7
CDR3 protein: CASSLRFGEQYF

D gene: TRBD2
clone size: NA
V gene: TRBV5-1
J gene: TRBJ2-5
CDR3 protein: CASSPGLAGVTETQYF

D gene: NA
clone size: many
V gene: TRBV21-1
J gene: TRBJ1-1
CDR3 protein: CASSKNTEAFF

D gene: NA
clone size: few
V gene: TRBV6-5
J gene: TRBJ1-1
CDR3 protein: CASSYSQTGNTEAFF

D gene: TRBD1
clone size: few
V gene: TRBV20-1
J gene: TRBJ2-7
CDR3 protein: CSASPGQRPYEQYF

D gene: NA
clone size: NA
V gene: TRBV28
J gene: TRBJ1-6
CDR3 protein: CATTPRVNYNSPLHF

D gene: TRBD1
clone size: NA
V gene: TRBV3-1
J gene: TRBJ1-6
CDR3 protein: CASSQGQDNSPLHF

D gene: NA
clone size: many
V gene: TRBV20-1
J gene: TRBJ1-4
CDR3 protein: CSASEGGTNEKLFF